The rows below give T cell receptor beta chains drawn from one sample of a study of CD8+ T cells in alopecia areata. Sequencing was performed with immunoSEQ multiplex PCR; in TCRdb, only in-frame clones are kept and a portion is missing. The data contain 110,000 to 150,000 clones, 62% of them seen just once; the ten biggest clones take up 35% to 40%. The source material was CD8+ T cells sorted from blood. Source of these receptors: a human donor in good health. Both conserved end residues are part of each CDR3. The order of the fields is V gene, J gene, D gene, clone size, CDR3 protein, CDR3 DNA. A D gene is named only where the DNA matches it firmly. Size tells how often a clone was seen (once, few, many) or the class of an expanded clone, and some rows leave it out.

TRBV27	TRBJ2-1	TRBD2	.	CASSLAGGPREQFF	TGTGCCAGCAGTTTAGCGGGAGGGCCACGTGAGCAGTTCTTC
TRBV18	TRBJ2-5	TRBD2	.	CASSPQPGLPYQETQYF	TGTGCCAGCTCACCCCAACCGGGACTACCGTACCAAGAGACCCAGTACTTC
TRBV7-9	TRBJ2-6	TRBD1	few	CASSSPLGQGISGANVLTF	TGTGCCAGCAGCTCCCCATTGGGACAGGGAATCTCTGGGGCCAACGTCCTGACTTTC
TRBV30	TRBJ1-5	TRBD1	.	CAWSAGTGGSQPQHF	TGTGCCTGGAGTGCCGGGACAGGGGGAAGTCAGCCCCAGCATTTT
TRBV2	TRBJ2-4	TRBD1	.	CASSDRDRDVKNIQYF	TGTGCCAGCAGTGATCGAGACAGGGATGTCAAAAACATTCAGTACTTC
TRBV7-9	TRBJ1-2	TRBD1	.	CASSSLATGDGYTF	TGTGCCAGCAGCTCCCTCGCGACAGGGGATGGCTACACCTTC
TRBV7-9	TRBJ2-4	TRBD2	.	CASSPPSGSAKNIQYF	TGTGCCAGCAGCCCGCCTAGCGGGAGCGCCAAAAACATTCAGTACTTC
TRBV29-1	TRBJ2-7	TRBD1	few	CSAGQGTSYEQYF	TGCAGCGCAGGACAGGGGACATCCTACGAGCAGTACTTC
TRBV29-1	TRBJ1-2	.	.	CSVVGTNYGYTF	TGCAGCGTTGTAGGGACTAACTATGGCTACACCTTC
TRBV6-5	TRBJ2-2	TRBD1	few	CASNDRDTGELFF	TGTGCCAGCAACGACAGGGACACCGGGGAGCTGTTTTTT
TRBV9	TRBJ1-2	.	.	CASSVGSRVDYGYTF	TGTGCCAGCAGCGTAGGTTCCAGGGTTGACTATGGCTACACCTTC
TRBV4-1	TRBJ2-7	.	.	CASSWITGYYEQYF	TGCGCCAGCAGCTGGATCACAGGCTACTACGAGCAGTACTTC
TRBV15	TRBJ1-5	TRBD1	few	CATSGRQGASNQPQHF	TGTGCCACCAGCGGTCGTCAGGGGGCTAGCAATCAGCCCCAGCATTTT
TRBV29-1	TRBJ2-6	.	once	CSVEAESDRPGANVLTF	TGCAGCGTTGAAGCCGAGTCGGACAGACCTGGGGCCAACGTCCTGACTTTC
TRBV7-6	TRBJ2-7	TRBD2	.	CASSLVSSGSRNEQYF	TGTGCCAGCAGCTTAGTCTCTAGCGGGAGCAGGAACGAGCAGTACTTC
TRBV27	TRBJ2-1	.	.	CASRQKLDLNRNEQFF	TGTGCCAGCAGGCAAAAATTGGACCTCAACAGGAATGAGCAGTTCTTC
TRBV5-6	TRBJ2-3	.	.	CASSLAGADVDTQYF	TGTGCCAGCAGCTTGGCGGGAGCGGACGTAGATACGCAGTATTTT
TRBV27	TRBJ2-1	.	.	CASSPRGGAEQFF	TGTGCCAGCAGTCCCCGTGGAGGGGCGGAGCAGTTCTTC
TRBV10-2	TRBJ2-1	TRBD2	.	CASSELADNNEQFF	TGCGCCAGCAGTGAACTAGCGGACAACAATGAGCAGTTCTTC
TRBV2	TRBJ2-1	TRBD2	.	CASPGLAGEVQFF	TGTGCCAGCCCTGGACTAGCGGGAGAGGTCCAGTTCTTC
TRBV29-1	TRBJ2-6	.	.	CSVISGANVLTF	TGCAGCGTCATCTCTGGGGCCAACGTCCTGACTTTC
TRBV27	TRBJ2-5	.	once	CASSNPPQTQYF	TGTGCCAGCAGTAACCCGCCACAGACCCAGTACTTC
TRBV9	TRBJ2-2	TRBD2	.	CASGREGLNGELFF	TGTGCCAGCGGACGGGAGGGCCTTAACGGGGAGCTGTTTTTT
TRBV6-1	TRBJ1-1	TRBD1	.	CASSERTGGAVNTEAFF	TGTGCCAGCAGTGAGCGGACAGGGGGCGCGGTGAACACTGAAGCTTTCTTT
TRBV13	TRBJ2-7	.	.	CASSLKEAGPGLLPYF	TGTGCCAGCAGCTTAAAGGAGGCGGGACCGGGCCTACTACCGTACTTC
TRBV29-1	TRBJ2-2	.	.	CSVAPTGELFF	TGCAGCGTCGCACCCACCGGGGAGCTGTTTTTT
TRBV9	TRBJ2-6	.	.	CASSVGTSGANVLTF	TGTGCCAGCAGCGTAGGGACGTCTGGGGCCAACGTCCTGACTTTC
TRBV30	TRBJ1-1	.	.	CAAEDPEATEAFF	TGTGCCGCAGAGGACCCGGAGGCCACTGAAGCTTTCTTT
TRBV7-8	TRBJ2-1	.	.	CASSQNNEQFF	TGTGCCAGCAGCCAGAACAATGAGCAGTTCTTC